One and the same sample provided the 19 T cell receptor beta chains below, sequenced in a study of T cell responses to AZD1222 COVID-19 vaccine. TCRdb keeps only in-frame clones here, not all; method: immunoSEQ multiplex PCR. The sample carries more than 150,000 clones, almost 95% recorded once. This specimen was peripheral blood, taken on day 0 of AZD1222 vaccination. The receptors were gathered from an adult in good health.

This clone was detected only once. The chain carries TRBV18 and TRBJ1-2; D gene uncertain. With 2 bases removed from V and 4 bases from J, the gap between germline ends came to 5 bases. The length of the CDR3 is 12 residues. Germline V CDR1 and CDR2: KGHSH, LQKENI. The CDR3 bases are TGTGCCAGCTCACCATCCAGCTATGGCTACACCTTC. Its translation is CASSPSSYGYTF.

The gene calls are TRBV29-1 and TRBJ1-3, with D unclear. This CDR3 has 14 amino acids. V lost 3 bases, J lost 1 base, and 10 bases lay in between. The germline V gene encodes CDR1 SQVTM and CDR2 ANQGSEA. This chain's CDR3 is CSVDRLTSGNTIYF. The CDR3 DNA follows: TGCAGCGTTGACAGGTTAACTTCTGGAAACACCATATATTTT.

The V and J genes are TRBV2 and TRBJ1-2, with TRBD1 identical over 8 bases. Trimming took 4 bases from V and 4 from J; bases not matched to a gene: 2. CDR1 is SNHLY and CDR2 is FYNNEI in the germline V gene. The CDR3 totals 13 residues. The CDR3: CASSADRAYGYTF. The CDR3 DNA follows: TGTGCCAGCAGTGCGGACAGGGCCTATGGCTACACCTTC.

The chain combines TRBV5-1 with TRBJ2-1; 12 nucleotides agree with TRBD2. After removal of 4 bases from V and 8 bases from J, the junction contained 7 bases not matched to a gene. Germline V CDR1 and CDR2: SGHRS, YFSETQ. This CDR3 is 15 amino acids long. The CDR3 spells CASSMTSGSSHEQFF. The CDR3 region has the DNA TGCGCCAGCAGCATGACTAGCGGGAGTTCCCATGAGCAGTTCTTC.

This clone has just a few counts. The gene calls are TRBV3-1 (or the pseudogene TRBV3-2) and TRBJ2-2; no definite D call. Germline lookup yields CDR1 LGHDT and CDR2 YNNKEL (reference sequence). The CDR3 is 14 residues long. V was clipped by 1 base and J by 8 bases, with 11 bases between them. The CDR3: CASSQGQAVGELFF. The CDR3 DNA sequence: TGTGCCAGCAGCCAAGGGCAGGCCGTGGGGGAGCTGTTTTTT.

The CDR3 region is CASSRVRDTFYGYTF. In DNA, the CDR3 is TGCGCCAGCAGCCGAGTCCGGGACACCTTCTATGGCTACACCTTC. V and J are TRBV4-1 and TRBJ1-2; D may be TRBD1 (6 bases). CDR1 MGHRA and CDR2 YSYEKL come from the germline V gene. The CDR3 is made up of 15 amino acids. V shed 4 bases and J shed 4 bases, with 16 bases lying between them.

The CDR3 DNA reads as TGCGCCAGCAGCTTGTGGCCGGAGGTAGCGGGAGTGTCCTACGAGCAGTACTTC. Protein sequence: CASSLWPEVAGVSYEQYF. V usage is TRBV5-1 and J usage is TRBJ2-7; 9 positions match TRBD2. The CDR3 has 18 amino acids. V gave up 1 base and J gave up 1 base; unmatched junction bases: 12. Germline V gene sequence: CDR1 SGHRS, CDR2 YFSETQ.

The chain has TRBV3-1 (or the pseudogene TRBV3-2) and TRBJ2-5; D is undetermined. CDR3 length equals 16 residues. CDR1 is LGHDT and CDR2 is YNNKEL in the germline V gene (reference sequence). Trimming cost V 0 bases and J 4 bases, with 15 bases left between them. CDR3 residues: CASSQELMATRETQYF. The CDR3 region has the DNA TGTGCCAGCAGCCAAGAACTTATGGCAACCAGAGAGACCCAGTACTTC.

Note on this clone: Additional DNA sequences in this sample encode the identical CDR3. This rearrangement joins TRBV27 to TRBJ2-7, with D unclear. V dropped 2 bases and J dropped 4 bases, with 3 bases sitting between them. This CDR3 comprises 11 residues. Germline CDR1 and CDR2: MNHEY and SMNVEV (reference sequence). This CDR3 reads CASSLGYEQYF. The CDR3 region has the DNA TGTGCCAGCAGTTTAGGGTACGAGCAGTACTTC.

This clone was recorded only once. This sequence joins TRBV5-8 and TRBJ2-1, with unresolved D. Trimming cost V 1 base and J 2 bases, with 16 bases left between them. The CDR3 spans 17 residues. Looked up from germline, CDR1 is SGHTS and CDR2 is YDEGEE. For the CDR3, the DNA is TGTGCCAGCAGCTTGATGCAGGTAGCTTGGCCCTACAATGAGCAGTTCTTC. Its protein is CASSLMQVAWPYNEQFF.

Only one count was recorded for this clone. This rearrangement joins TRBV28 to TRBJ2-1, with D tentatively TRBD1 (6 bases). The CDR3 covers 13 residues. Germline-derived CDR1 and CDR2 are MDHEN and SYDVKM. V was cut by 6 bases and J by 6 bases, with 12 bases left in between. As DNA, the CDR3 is TGTGCCAGCAGGCCTACAGGGCTCAATGAGCAGTTCTTC. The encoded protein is CASRPTGLNEQFF.

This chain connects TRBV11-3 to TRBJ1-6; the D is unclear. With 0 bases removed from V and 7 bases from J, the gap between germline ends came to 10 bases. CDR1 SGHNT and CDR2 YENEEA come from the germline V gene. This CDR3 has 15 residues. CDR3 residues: CASSLDPSANSPLHF. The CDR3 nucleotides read TGTGCCAGCAGCTTAGATCCTTCAGCAAATTCACCCCTCCACTTT.

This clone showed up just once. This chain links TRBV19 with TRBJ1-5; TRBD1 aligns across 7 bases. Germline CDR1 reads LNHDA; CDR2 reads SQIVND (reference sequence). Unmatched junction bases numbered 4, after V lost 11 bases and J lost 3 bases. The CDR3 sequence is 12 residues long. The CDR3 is CAGGQYNQPQHF. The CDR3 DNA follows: TGTGCCGGGGGACAGTACAATCAGCCCCAGCATTTT.

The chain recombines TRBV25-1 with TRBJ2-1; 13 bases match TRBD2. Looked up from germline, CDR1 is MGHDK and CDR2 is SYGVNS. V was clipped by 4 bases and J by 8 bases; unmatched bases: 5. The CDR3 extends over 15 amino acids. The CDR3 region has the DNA TGTGCCAGCAGTGGGACTAGCGGGAGCTTCTATGAGCAGTTCTTC. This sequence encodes CASSGTSGSFYEQFF. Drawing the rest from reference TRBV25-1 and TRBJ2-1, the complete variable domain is EADIYQTPRYLVIGTGKKITLECSQTMGHDKMYWYQQDPGMELHLIHYSYGVNSTEKGDLSSESTVSRIRTEHFPLTLESARPSHTSQYLCASSGTSGSFYEQFFGPGTRLTVL.

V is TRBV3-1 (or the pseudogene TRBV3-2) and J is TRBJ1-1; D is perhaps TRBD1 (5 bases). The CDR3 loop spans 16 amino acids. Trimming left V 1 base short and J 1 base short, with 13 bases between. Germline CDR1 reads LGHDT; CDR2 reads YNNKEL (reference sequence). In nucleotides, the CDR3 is TGTGCCAGCAGCCAAGCTCCCAGGGCCCAGAACACTGAAGCTTTCTTT. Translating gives CASSQAPRAQNTEAFF.

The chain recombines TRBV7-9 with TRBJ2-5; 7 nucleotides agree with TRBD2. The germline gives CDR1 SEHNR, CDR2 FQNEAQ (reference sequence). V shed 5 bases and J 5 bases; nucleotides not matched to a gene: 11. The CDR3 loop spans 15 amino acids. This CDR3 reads CASSEEGGPGETQYF. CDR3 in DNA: TGTGCCAGCAGCGAAGAGGGAGGGCCCGGGGAGACCCAGTACTTC.

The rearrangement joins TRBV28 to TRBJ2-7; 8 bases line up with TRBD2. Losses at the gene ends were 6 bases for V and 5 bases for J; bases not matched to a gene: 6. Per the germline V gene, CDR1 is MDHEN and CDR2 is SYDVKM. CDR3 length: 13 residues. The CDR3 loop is CASSGRAIHEQYF. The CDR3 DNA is TGTGCCAGCAGCGGGAGGGCCATCCACGAGCAGTACTTC.

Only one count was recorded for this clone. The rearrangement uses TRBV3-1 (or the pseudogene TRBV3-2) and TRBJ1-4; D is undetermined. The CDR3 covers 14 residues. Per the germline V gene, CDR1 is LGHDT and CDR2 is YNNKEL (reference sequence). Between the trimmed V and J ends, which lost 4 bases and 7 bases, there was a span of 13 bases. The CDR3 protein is CASSRDNVAEKLFF. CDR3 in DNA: TGTGCCAGCAGCCGTGACAATGTTGCTGAAAAACTGTTTTTT.

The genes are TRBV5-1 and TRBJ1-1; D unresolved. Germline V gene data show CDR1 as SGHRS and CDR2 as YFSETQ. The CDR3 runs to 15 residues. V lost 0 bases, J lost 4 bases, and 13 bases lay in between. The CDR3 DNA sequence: TGCGCCAGCAGCTTGGAGGTGACATCGGGCACTGAAGCTTTCTTT. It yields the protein CASSLEVTSGTEAFF.